Listed here are 28 T cell receptor beta chains from one sample, sequenced in a study of T cell clones after liver transplantation. Clones were read by immunoSEQ multiplex PCR, and TCRdb kept only the in-frame ones, dropping some. The sample has roughly 55,000 clones; about 69% are singletons. The sequenced sample was CD4+ T cells from blood, obtained around 54 months after liver transplant. The source is a human patient who received a liver transplant. Some T cells may be graft donor cells.

The CDR3 DNA is TGTGCCAGCAGCCTCTATACCAATGAGCAGTTCTTC. It encodes CASSLYTNEQFF. The V gene is TRBV11-3, the J gene TRBJ2-1, with D unresolved. V lost 5 bases and J lost 6, with 8 bases in between. The germline CDR1 and CDR2 sequences are SGHNT and YENEEA. The CDR3 is made up of 12 amino acids.

This clone was recorded at least ten times. J is TRBJ1-5 and V is TRBV7-2, with a weak D call TRBD1 (6 bases). The ends were cut back, 0 bases at V and 3 bases at J, with 12 bases in the middle. The CDR3 is made up of 16 amino acids. Germline CDR1 reads SGHTA; CDR2 reads FQGNSA. The CDR3 sequence: CASSLALRDTNQPQHF. CDR3 nucleotide sequence: TGTGCCAGCAGCTTAGCACTACGGGACACCAATCAGCCCCAGCATTTT.

This sequence joins TRBV6-6 and TRBJ2-7; D is undetermined. This CDR3 comprises 11 residues. Germline V gene sequence: CDR1 MNHNY, CDR2 SVGAGI (reference sequence). Trimming shortened V by 6 bases and J by 2 bases, and 5 bases separated the two germline ends. CDR3 nucleotides: TGTGCCAGCAGCTGGACCTACGAGCAGTACTTC. Protein sequence: CASSWTYEQYF.

The V and J genes are TRBV4-1 and TRBJ2-7; D remains unclear. Germline V gene lookup returns CDR1 MGHRA and CDR2 YSYEKL. The V and J ends lost 4 bases and 3 bases respectively, with 10 bases between them. This CDR3 spans 13 amino acids. The CDR3 sequence: CASSRSIHYEQYF. The CDR3, as DNA: TGCGCCAGCAGCCGGAGCATTCACTACGAGCAGTACTTC.

The genes are TRBV27 and TRBJ1-2; TRBD1 is a possible D gene (5 bases). Per germline, CDR1 MNHEY and CDR2 SMNVEV (reference sequence). The CDR3 is 15 amino acids. Trimming took 2 bases from V and 4 from J, leaving 14 bases between them. The CDR3, as DNA: TGTGCCAGCAGTTTACAGGGAGCGACACCCTATGGCTACACCTTC. Residues: CASSLQGATPYGYTF.

This chain uses TRBV6-1 with TRBJ2-3; TRBD2 aligns across 9 bases. Germline CDR1 is MNHNS and CDR2 is SASEGT. The CDR3 spans 15 residues. V was clipped by 8 bases and J by 5 bases; unmatched bases: 11. CDR3 amino acids: CASEGVAGDVDTQYF. CDR3 coding DNA: TGTGCCAGCGAGGGGGTAGCGGGGGACGTAGATACGCAGTATTTT.

This chain joins TRBV6-5 and TRBJ2-7; perhaps TRBD1 as D (6 bases). CDR1 MNHEY and CDR2 SVGAGI come from the germline V gene. This CDR3 is built from 13 residues. V lost 5 bases and J lost 4, with 12 bases in between. The CDR3 protein is CASSRDRKYEQYF. The CDR3 region has the DNA TGTGCCAGCAGTAGAGACAGGAAATACGAGCAGTACTTC.

The J gene is TRBJ2-1, the V gene TRBV30, with 7 positions matching TRBD2. The V segment lost 1 base and the J segment 8 bases; nucleotides outside the gene matches: 11. The germline CDR1 and CDR2 sequences are GTSNPN and SVGIG (reference sequence). The CDR3 spans 15 residues. For the CDR3, the DNA is TGTGCCTGGAGTGCAGCGGGGAATCCGGGCGATGAGCAGTTCTTC. Protein: CAWSAAGNPGDEQFF.

This chain links TRBV6-1 with TRBJ1-4; 10 positions agree with TRBD1. There are 15 residues in the CDR3. Unmatched junction bases numbered 6, after V lost 6 bases and J lost 5 bases. Germline CDR1 and CDR2: MNHNS and SASEGT. The CDR3 nucleotides are TGTGCCAGCAGGACCGGACAGGGGGGGAATGAAAAACTGTTTTTT. Encoded protein: CASRTGQGGNEKLFF.

This clone has only one observation. The rearrangement links TRBV19 to TRBJ1-5; possibly TRBD1 for D (5 bases). The CDR3 runs 19 residues. Deletions cut 5 bases from V and 7 bases from J, with 30 bases between. In germline, CDR1 is LNHDA, CDR2 SQIVND (reference sequence). The CDR3 is CASSPPINGISGRGQPQHF. The CDR3 nucleotides read TGTGCCAGTAGTCCACCAATTAACGGGATCTCGGGAAGGGGCCAGCCCCAGCATTTT.

J is TRBJ2-1 and V is TRBV5-1; tentative D call: TRBD2 (5 bases). This CDR3 region has 15 residues. CDR1 SGHRS and CDR2 YFSETQ come from the germline V gene. Trimming left V 4 bases short and J 4 bases short, with 15 bases between. CDR3: CASSPTPTGYNEQFF. The CDR3 region has the DNA TGCGCCAGCAGCCCAACACCTACGGGGTACAATGAGCAGTTCTTC.

This clone appeared a few times. This chain uses TRBV27 with TRBJ1-2; D call uncertain. Per the germline V gene, CDR1 is MNHEY and CDR2 is SMNVEV (reference sequence). Trimming shortened V by 5 bases and J by 0 bases, and 1 base separated the two germline ends. The CDR3 has 11 residues. The CDR3 reads CASSPNYGYTF. The DNA of the CDR3 is TGTGCCAGCAGTCCTAACTATGGCTACACCTTC.

This clone was counted a single time. The gene calls are TRBV29-1 and TRBJ2-7, with D possibly called TRBD1 or TRBD2 (5 bases each). Germline V lookup: CDR1 SQVTM, CDR2 ANQGSEA. The V and J ends lost 5 bases and 7 bases respectively, with 15 bases between them. This CDR3 spans 12 amino acids. The CDR3, as DNA: TGCAGCGTTTATGAGGGGAAAGGTGAGCAGTACTTC. This encodes CSVYEGKGEQYF.

This chain connects TRBV2 to TRBJ1-6, with D tentatively TRBD1 (5 bases). V shed 6 bases and J shed 0 bases, with 12 bases lying between them. Germline V gene sequence: CDR1 SNHLY, CDR2 FYNNEI. The CDR3 is 16 amino acids. The CDR3: CASRFRGSSYNSPLHF. Written as DNA, the CDR3 is TGTGCCAGCAGGTTCCGGGGGAGCTCCTATAATTCACCCCTCCACTTT.

CDR3 region: CASSYSSTGNQPQHF. The DNA of the CDR3 is TGTGCCAGCAGTTACTCGTCGACAGGGAATCAGCCCCAGCATTTT. The chain carries TRBV6-5 and TRBJ1-5, with TRBD1 matching over 7 bases. The J segment lost 4 bases and the V segment lost 0 bases, leaving 3 bases of the junction unmatched. The length of the CDR3 is 15 residues. CDR1 is MNHEY, CDR2 SVGAGI, per germline.

V usage is TRBV18 and J usage is TRBJ2-7, with 12 bases fitting TRBD1. The CDR3 is 13 residues long. Trimming at V came to 4 bases and at J to 7 bases, leaving 2 bases not matched to a gene. CDR1 is KGHSH and CDR2 is LQKENI in the germline V gene. The CDR3 DNA reads TGTGCCAGCTCACAGGGACAGGGGGCTGAGCAGTACTTC. Encoded protein: CASSQGQGAEQYF.

The genes are TRBV6-4 and TRBJ2-5; D unclear. CDR3 size: 12 residues. The germline V gene encodes CDR1 MRHNA and CDR2 SNTAGT. Deletions cut 9 bases from V and 5 bases from J, with 13 bases between. The CDR3 region has the DNA TGTGCCAGTCTATCGGGTGGGGAGACCCAGTACTTC. Amino acid sequence: CASLSGGETQYF.

This clone was counted between two and nine times. The gene calls are TRBV7-9 and TRBJ1-4; a weak D match, TRBD1 (5 bases). The V end lost 3 bases, the J end lost 5 bases, and 19 bases lay between the germline ends. This CDR3 is 17 amino acids long. The V gene's germline CDR1 is SEHNR and CDR2 FQNEAQ (reference sequence). The CDR3 DNA follows: TGTGCCAGCAGCTTTGACGGGCAGGGACCAATGAATGAAAAACTGTTTTTT. Amino acids: CASSFDGQGPMNEKLFF.

V gene TRBV5-6 combines with J gene TRBJ1-4; a weak D match, TRBD1 (5 bases). The CDR3 loop spans 14 amino acids. Trimming cost V 4 bases and J 5 bases, with 12 bases left between them. Germline values: CDR1 SGHDT, CDR2 YYEEEE. The CDR3 protein is CASSIRDGNEKLFF. In DNA form, the CDR3 reads TGTGCCAGCAGCATCCGGGACGGGAATGAAAAACTGTTTTTT.

V gene TRBV5-4 combines with J gene TRBJ2-5, with D possibly being TRBD1 (5 bases). The CDR3 contains 14 residues. With 0 bases removed from V and 1 base from J, the gap between germline ends came to 7 bases. Per the germline V gene, CDR1 is SGHNT and CDR2 is YYREEE (reference sequence). The CDR3 spells CASSLGQIQETQYF. In DNA form, the CDR3 reads TGTGCCAGCAGCTTGGGACAGATCCAAGAGACCCAGTACTTC.

The chain has TRBV11-2 and TRBJ2-7, with TRBD2 matching over 9 bases. V was clipped by 4 bases and J by 3 bases; unmatched bases: 7. The CDR3 has 15 residues. The germline V gene encodes CDR1 SGHAT and CDR2 FQNNGV. CDR3 loop: CASSYGLANDYEQYF. The DNA for the CDR3 is TGTGCCAGCAGCTACGGACTAGCGAATGACTACGAGCAGTACTTC.

The CDR3 DNA reads as TGTGCCAGCAGTGAGGTCGGGGCCACCACAGGTTCACCCCTCCACTTT. Translating gives CASSEVGATTGSPLHF. The V call is TRBV6-1, the J call TRBJ1-6; D may be TRBD1 (5 bases). Trimming removed 3 bases at V and 9 bases at J, with 18 bases between. The CDR3 is 16 amino acids. The germline V gene has CDR1 MNHNS and CDR2 SASEGT.

This clone was seen more than once but under ten times. The genes are TRBV9 and TRBJ2-2; no firm D call. Germline CDR1 SGDLS, CDR2 YYNGEE. The V and J ends lost 1 base and 4 bases respectively, with 5 bases between them. This CDR3 has 13 residues. DNA for the CDR3: TGTGCCAGCAGCGTATCCCCCACCGGGGAGCTGTTTTTT. Translation: CASSVSPTGELFF.

The chain is built from TRBV7-2 and TRBJ2-2; maybe TRBD2 (5 bases). The CDR3 spans 14 residues. V lost 7 bases, J lost 1 base, and 10 bases lay in between. Per the germline V gene, CDR1 is SGHTA and CDR2 is FQGNSA. The CDR3 protein is CASTLRGNTGELFF. The DNA for the CDR3 is TGTGCCAGCACCCTCCGGGGGAACACCGGGGAGCTGTTTTTT.

The chain is built from TRBV19 and TRBJ2-2; D call uncertain. Trimming removed 2 bases at V and 5 bases at J, with 6 bases between. The CDR3 spans 13 residues. CDR1 is LNHDA and CDR2 is SQIVND in the germline V gene (reference sequence). CDR3: CASSIHGTGELFF. In DNA form, the CDR3 reads TGTGCCAGTAGTATACACGGGACCGGGGAGCTGTTTTTT.

The chain has TRBV2 and TRBJ2-1; D may be TRBD1 (7 bases). The germline gives CDR1 SNHLY, CDR2 FYNNEI. The germline V and J ends were trimmed by 3 bases and 10 bases, with 13 bases remaining between them. The CDR3 contains 13 residues. The chain's CDR3 is CASSDYRGGEQFF. The CDR3 DNA reads TGTGCCAGCAGTGACTACAGGGGAGGAGAGCAGTTCTTC.

V usage is TRBV6-6 and J usage is TRBJ2-7, with unresolved D. Germline CDR1 is MNHNY and CDR2 is SVGAGI (reference sequence). This CDR3 has 14 amino acids. Trimming shortened V by 5 bases and J by 0 bases, and 11 bases separated the two germline ends. The CDR3 sequence: CASSLTESSYEQYF. CDR3 nucleotides: TGTGCCAGCAGTCTGACGGAGAGCTCCTACGAGCAGTACTTC.

This clone appeared a few times. The rearrangement joins TRBV4-1 to TRBJ1-5, with a weak D call TRBD1 (6 bases). The CDR3 runs to 17 residues. The V end was cut by 0 bases, the J end by 6 bases, with 18 bases between. CDR1 is MGHRA and CDR2 is YSYEKL in the germline V gene. The CDR3 is CASSQDKTGASIQPQHF. The CDR3 bases are TGCGCCAGCAGCCAAGATAAGACGGGGGCGTCCATTCAGCCCCAGCATTTT.